The 24 T cell receptor beta chains listed next were all sequenced from one sample in a study of CDR3 diversity in severe acne (dated 2019 in TCRdb). Library creation used PCR. The instrument was an Illumina HiSeq 2000. The public reads were run again by TCRdb, first through fastp at Q25 and then through MiXCR, and only productive beta chains were kept. Rows merge per CDR3 protein into single entries with the most common DNA and genes. This sample gives around 83,000 distinct CDR3 sequences in total; around 47% of them show up just once. The ten largest clones capture roughly 10% of the sample. Material for sequencing was blood. All receptors derive from a male donor with severe acne vulgaris.

CDR3 sequence reads: CAISDGALSFLGANVLTF. DNA for the CDR3: TGTGCCATCAGTGACGGGGCCCTGTCGTTTCTAGGGGCCAACGTCCTGACTTTC. The chain couples TRBV10-3 to TRBJ2-6; D is perhaps TRBD1 or TRBD2 (5 bases each). Trimming took 3 bases from V and 4 from J, leaving 19 bases between them. The CDR3 has 18 amino acids. In germline, CDR1 is ENHRY, CDR2 SYGVKD.

The V gene is TRBV7-3, the J gene TRBJ2-5, with a weak D call TRBD1 (6 bases). The CDR3 runs to 16 residues. Germline V gene lookup returns CDR1 SGHTA and CDR2 FQGTGA. Trimming took 5 bases from V and 1 from J, leaving 17 bases between them. CDR3 sequence reads: CASSPGTPNTQETQYF. For the CDR3, the DNA is TGTGCCAGCAGCCCCGGGACACCCAATACCCAAGAGACCCAGTACTTC.

This clonotype was counted between two and nine times. V gene TRBV7-9 combines with J gene TRBJ2-2; a possible D gene is TRBD1 (6 bases). The V and J ends lost 1 base and 5 bases respectively, with 11 bases between them. The V gene's germline CDR1 is SEHNR and CDR2 FQNEAQ (reference sequence). CDR3 length: 15 amino acids. This chain's CDR3 is CASSLVRGWTGELFF. CDR3 in DNA: TGTGCCAGCAGCTTAGTCAGGGGTTGGACCGGGGAGCTGTTTTTT. Drawing the rest from reference TRBV7-9 and TRBJ2-2, the complete variable domain is DTGVSQNPRHKITKRGQNVTFRCDPISEHNRLYWYRQTLGQGPEFLTYFQNEAQLEKSRLLSDRFSAERPKGSFSTLEIQRTEQGDSAMYLCASSLVRGWTGELFFGEGSRLTVL.

J is TRBJ1-6 and V is TRBV25-1, with a tentative D call TRBD1 (5 bases). Trimming removed 4 bases from V and 9 bases from J, with 13 bases in between. The CDR3 is made up of 14 amino acids. The germline CDR1 and CDR2 sequences are MGHDK and SYGVNS. The CDR3 DNA sequence: TGTGCCAGCAGTGCCCGGGACGGGGGTTCACCCCTCCACTTT. Amino acids: CASSARDGGSPLHF.

This clonotype was seen many times. This chain uses TRBV2 with TRBJ2-1, with D tentatively TRBD2 (5 bases). V was pared by 0 bases and J by 0 bases, with 9 bases between. Germline values: CDR1 SNHLY, CDR2 FYNNEI. The CDR3 length is 16 residues. The CDR3 region has the DNA TGTGCCAGCAGTGAAGCAAGAGGGAGCTCCTACAATGAGCAGTTCTTC. Its translation: CASSEARGSSYNEQFF.

The chain has TRBV7-9 and TRBJ1-1; 8 bases align to TRBD1. V shed 6 bases and J 7 bases; nucleotides not matched to a gene: 7. In germline, CDR1 is SEHNR, CDR2 FQNEAQ (reference sequence). This CDR3 comprises 13 residues. CDR3 loop: CASRPSGQGEAFF. CDR3 coding DNA: TGTGCCAGCAGACCTTCAGGACAGGGTGAAGCTTTCTTT.

This clonotype has at least ten counts. The chain combines TRBV19 with TRBJ2-7; D is perhaps TRBD1 (7 bases). Trimming removed 1 base from V and 1 base from J, with 11 bases in between. This CDR3 is built from 15 residues. The germline CDR1 and CDR2 sequences are LNHDA and SQIVND (reference sequence). CDR3 protein: CASSIAAGGSYEQYF. In nucleotides, the CDR3 is TGTGCCAGTAGTATAGCGGCAGGGGGGTCCTACGAGCAGTACTTC.

Many counts were recorded for this clonotype. This chain uses TRBV19 with TRBJ2-7; TRBD1 matches 8 bases. The CDR3 extends over 14 amino acids. CDR1 is LNHDA and CDR2 is SQIVND in the germline V gene (reference sequence). V lost 5 bases, J lost 3 bases, and 6 bases stayed unmatched. DNA of the CDR3: TGTGCCAGTAGTTCCGGGACAGGAAACTACGAGCAGTACTTC. It specifies CASSSGTGNYEQYF.

The chain joins TRBV28 to TRBJ1-3; unclear D gene. CDR3 length: 15 amino acids. Germline V lookup: CDR1 MDHEN, CDR2 SYDVKM. Trimming left V 8 bases short and J 0 bases short, with 14 bases between. This chain's CDR3 is CASLVPDNSGNTIYF. CDR3 in DNA: TGTGCCAGCTTGGTGCCGGATAACTCTGGAAACACCATATATTTT.

This rearrangement joins TRBV7-9 to TRBJ2-3; 7 bases line up with TRBD2. V lost 5 bases and J lost 0; bases outside the gene matches: 8. Germline assignment: CDR1 SEHNR and CDR2 FQNEAQ (reference sequence). The CDR3 runs 16 residues. The CDR3 DNA follows: TGTGCCAGCAGCCTAAGGGAGGGCCTTAGCACAGATACGCAGTATTTT. It translates to CASSLREGLSTDTQYF.

V is TRBV4-3 and J is TRBJ2-6; D is ambiguous. CDR3 length: 17 amino acids. Germline V gene lookup returns CDR1 LGHNA and CDR2 YSLEER. Trimming stripped 1 base from V and 3 bases from J, with 13 bases between. Written as DNA, the CDR3 is TGCGCCAGCAGCCAAGTCCTAGAAACGGGTGGGGCCAACGTCCTGACTTTC. Protein product: CASSQVLETGGANVLTF.

This clonotype is medium-sized by share. The chain uses TRBV15 and TRBJ2-5; perhaps TRBD2 as D (5 bases). Germline V lookup: CDR1 LNHNV, CDR2 YYDKDF (reference sequence). Trimming left V 2 bases short and J 1 base short, with 11 bases between. The CDR3 has 15 amino acids. CDR3 bases: TGTGCCACCAGCAGAAAAGGACTGGCCCAAGAGACCCAGTACTTC. This encodes CATSRKGLAQETQYF.

At least ten counts were recorded for this clonotype. This chain connects TRBV20-1 to TRBJ2-3; D possibly corresponds to TRBD2 (7 bases). Germline lookup yields CDR1 DFQATT and CDR2 SNEGSKA (reference sequence). CDR3 length equals 12 residues. V lost 5 bases and J 10 bases, leaving 16 bases between the germline ends. The CDR3 region has the DNA TGCAGTGCTCGGAGGGGGGAGGGTCCGCAGTATTTT. Translation gives CSARRGEGPQYF.

The sample holds many counts of this clonotype. The V gene is TRBV20-1, the J gene TRBJ2-7; 7 nucleotides match TRBD1. J lost 6 bases, V lost 6 bases, and 2 bases had no gene match. CDR1 DFQATT and CDR2 SNEGSKA come from the germline V gene (reference sequence). This CDR3 contains 10 residues. Written as DNA, the CDR3 is TGCAGTGCCTCAGGGGGCGAGCAGTACTTC. As protein: CSASGGEQYF.

This clonotype appeared many times. The chain joins TRBV20-1 to TRBJ2-5; D is undetermined. Germline V gene lookup returns CDR1 DFQATT and CDR2 SNEGSKA (reference sequence). The CDR3 sequence is 16 residues long. Trimming shortened V by 6 bases and J by 2 bases, and 22 bases separated the two germline ends. Written as DNA, the CDR3 is TGCAGTGCGCACACACCGACGGGTGTGGGGCAAGAGACCCAGTACTTC. Its protein product is CSAHTPTGVGQETQYF.

CDR3 nucleotide sequence: TGTGCCATCGGGTGGGTTTTATCTAAGCCTCTGCAGCTGTGCTCCTATAATTCACCCCTCCACTTT. Translating gives CAIGWVLSKPLQLCSYNSPLHF. V is TRBV10-3 and J is TRBJ1-6, with D hard to call. CDR1 and CDR2 (germline): ENHRY, SYGVKD. The CDR3 consists of 22 residues. The V end was cut by 8 bases, the J end by 0 bases, with 32 bases between.

This clonotype was seen just once. The chain carries TRBV7-2 and TRBJ2-5, with 8 positions matching TRBD2. The trim removed 2 bases at V and 1 base at J, leaving 3 bases unmatched. CDR1 and CDR2 from the germline V gene are SGHTA and FQGNSA. This CDR3 comprises 15 residues. Here the CDR3 DNA reads TGTGCCAGCAGCTTAAGCGGGAGCCTCCAAGAGACCCAGTACTTC. This encodes CASSLSGSLQETQYF.

This chain uses TRBV5-1 with TRBJ2-3, with TRBD2 matching over 14 bases. The CDR3 loop spans 16 amino acids. Germline loops: CDR1 SGHRS, CDR2 YFSETQ. V was clipped by 6 bases and J by 0 bases; unmatched bases: 3. The DNA for the CDR3 is TGCGCCAGCATGGGACTAGCGGGAGCTAGCACAGATACGCAGTATTTT. It encodes CASMGLAGASTDTQYF.

About this clonotype: An end of the junction differs from the germline gene, which may be a read error. The chain joins TRBV27 to TRBJ2-1, with D possibly TRBD1 on 6 matching bases. CDR1 and CDR2 from the germline V gene are MNHEY and SMNVEV (reference sequence). This CDR3 has 16 residues. CDR3 nucleotides: TGTGCCAGCAGTATGGGAACAGGGCTCTCCCACAATGAGCAGTTCTTC. It encodes CASSMGTGLSHNEQFF.

To note about this clonotype: The CDR3 carries no conserved terminal phenylalanine or tryptophan, so it likely arises from a read error. The chain employs TRBV10-3 and TRBJ1-6; weak D call: TRBD1 (5 bases). The CDR3 runs to 17 residues. V was cut by 2 bases and J by 0 bases, with 11 bases left in between. Germline CDR1 is ENHRY and CDR2 is SYGVKD. In DNA form, the CDR3 reads TGTGCCATCAGTGAGATCCGGGGGAGCTCCTATAATTCACCCCTCCACTCT. This codes for CAISEIRGSSYNSPLHS.

This clonotype was observed many times. The chain is built from TRBV7-8 and TRBJ1-5, with D perhaps TRBD1 (5 bases). This CDR3 contains 18 residues. V lost 1 base to trimming and J lost 0 bases, with 16 bases between them. The germline V gene encodes CDR1 SGHVS and CDR2 FQNEAQ. The CDR3 sequence is CASSLEARGVYSNQPQHF. The CDR3 DNA sequence: TGTGCCAGCAGCTTAGAAGCTAGGGGCGTCTATAGCAATCAGCCCCAGCATTTT. Full variable domain (outside the CDR3, taken from reference TRBV7-8 and TRBJ1-5): GAGVSQSPRYKVAKRGQDVALRCDPISGHVSLFWYQQALGQGPEFLTYFQNEAQLDKSGLPSDRFFAERPEGSVSTLKIQRTQQEDSAVYLCASSLEARGVYSNQPQHFGDGTRLSIL.

This clonotype has just a few counts. V is TRBV7-8 and J is TRBJ1-5; a weak D match, TRBD1 (5 bases). From germline, CDR1 is SGHVS and CDR2 FQNEAQ. This CDR3 contains 16 residues. Trimming took 4 bases from V and 2 from J, leaving 15 bases between them. CDR3 nucleotides: TGTGCCAGCAGCTGGGACCCTCAACTCGGCAATCAGCCCCAGCATTTT. Its translation: CASSWDPQLGNQPQHF.

The chain couples TRBV2 to TRBJ1-6; D not resolved. The CDR3 totals 12 residues. The germline V gene has CDR1 SNHLY and CDR2 FYNNEI. Between the trimmed V and J ends, which lost 7 bases and 11 bases, there was a span of 12 bases. The CDR3 here is CASKTDSPPLHF. The CDR3 DNA reads as TGTGCCAGCAAAACTGACTCGCCACCCCTCCACTTT. Based on the CDR3 plus reference TRBV2 and TRBJ1-6, the full variable domain is EPEVTQTPSHQVTQMGQEVILRCVPISNHLYFYWYRQILGQKVEFLVSFYNNEISEKSEIFDDQFSVERPDGSNFTLKIRSTKLEDSAMYFCASKTDSPPLHFGNGTRLTVT.

This clonotype was detected ten times or more. This sequence joins TRBV9 and TRBJ1-1, with D tentatively TRBD1 (5 bases). CDR3 size: 13 residues. Trimming stripped 0 bases from V and 5 bases from J, with 8 bases between. Germline-derived CDR1 and CDR2 are SGDLS and YYNGEE. The CDR3 loop is CASSVGGRTEAFF. The CDR3 bases are TGTGCCAGCAGCGTAGGGGGGAGAACTGAAGCTTTCTTT.